The TCR beta chain described here comes from a study of cytomegalovirus exposure and HLA in healthy donors. The study, taken as a whole, reports: For most subjects, TCR beta sequences were reported to predict HLA-A and HLA-B alleles with accuracy. The study carried out a later analysis of TCR beta sequences. It associated around 17,000 of them with specific HLA alleles at a false discovery rate of 0.05. Previously analyzed data showed that most TCR beta V segments were productive at a frequency of about 87% or about 30%.

Concerning this clone: Its target is not known.

Both 60 Vbeta primers and 13 Jbeta primers went into the PCR. Profiled with immunoSEQ multiplex PCR; TCRdb holds only in-frame clones, not every one. The table has 100,000 to 120,000 clones, around 84% seen once; the top ten hold roughly 1.3%. Germline V gene data show CDR1 as MDHEN and CDR2 as SYDVKM. V was pared by 2 bases and J by 0 bases, with 3 bases of the junction left unmatched. This CDR3 region has 16 residues. This chain links TRBV28 with TRBJ2-1, with TRBD2 matching over 8 bases. Sequencing used PBMCs. The clonotype was recovered from a young woman in good health and CMV-seronegative. The CDR3 coding sequence is TGTGCCAGCAGTTTACCAAGCGGGAGCTCCTACAATGAGCAGTTCTTC. It yields the protein CASSLPSGSSYNEQFF.